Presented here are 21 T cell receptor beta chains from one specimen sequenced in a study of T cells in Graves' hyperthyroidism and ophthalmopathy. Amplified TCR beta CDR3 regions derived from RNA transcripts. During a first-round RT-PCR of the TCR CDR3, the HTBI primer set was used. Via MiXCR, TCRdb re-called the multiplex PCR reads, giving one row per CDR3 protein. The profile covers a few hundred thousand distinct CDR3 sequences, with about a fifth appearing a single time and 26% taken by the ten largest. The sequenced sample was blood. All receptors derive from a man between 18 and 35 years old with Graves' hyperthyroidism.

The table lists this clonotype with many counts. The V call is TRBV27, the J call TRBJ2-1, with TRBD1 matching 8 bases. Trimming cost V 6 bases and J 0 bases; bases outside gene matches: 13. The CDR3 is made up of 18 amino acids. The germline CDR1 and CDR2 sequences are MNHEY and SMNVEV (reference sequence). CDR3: CASSPRRQGRGSYNEQFF. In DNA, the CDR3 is TGTGCCAGCAGCCCCAGACGACAGGGGAGAGGCTCCTACAATGAGCAGTTCTTC.

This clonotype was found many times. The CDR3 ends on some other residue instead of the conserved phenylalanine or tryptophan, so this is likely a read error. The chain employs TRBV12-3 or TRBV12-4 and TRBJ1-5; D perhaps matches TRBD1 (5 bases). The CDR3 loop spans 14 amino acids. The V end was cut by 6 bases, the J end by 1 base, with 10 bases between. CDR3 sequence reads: CASSPRVSNQPQHL. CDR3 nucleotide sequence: TGTGCCAGCAGCCCCAGGGTAAGCAATCAGCCCCAGCATCTT.

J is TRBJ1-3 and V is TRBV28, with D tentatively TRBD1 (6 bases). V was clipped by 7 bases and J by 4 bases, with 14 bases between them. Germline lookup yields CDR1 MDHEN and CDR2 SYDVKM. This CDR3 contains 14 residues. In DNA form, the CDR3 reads TGTGCCAGCACTACAGGGTTGAAAGGAAACACCATATATTTT. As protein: CASTTGLKGNTIYF.

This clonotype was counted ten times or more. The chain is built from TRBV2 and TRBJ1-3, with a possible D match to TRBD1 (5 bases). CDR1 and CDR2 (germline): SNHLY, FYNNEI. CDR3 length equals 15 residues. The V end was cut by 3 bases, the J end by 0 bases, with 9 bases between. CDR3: CASSEEGYSGNTIYF. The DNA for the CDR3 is TGTGCCAGCAGTGAGGAGGGGTACTCTGGAAACACCATATATTTT.

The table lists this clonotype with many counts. The CDR3 here is CASSLGRVYEQYF. The CDR3 coding sequence is TGTGCCAGCAGTTTGGGCAGGGTCTACGAGCAGTACTTC. The chain carries TRBV28 and TRBJ2-7; a weak D match, TRBD1 (5 bases). V lost 3 bases, J lost 3 bases, and 9 bases lay in between. There are 13 residues in the CDR3. Germline CDR1 MDHEN, CDR2 SYDVKM.

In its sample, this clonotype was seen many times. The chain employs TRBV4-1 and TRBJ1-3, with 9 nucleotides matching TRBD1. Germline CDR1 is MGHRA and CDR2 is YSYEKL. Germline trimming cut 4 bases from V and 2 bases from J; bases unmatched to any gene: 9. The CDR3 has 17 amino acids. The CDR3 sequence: CASSLSTGTGTGNTIYF. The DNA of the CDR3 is TGCGCCAGCAGCCTTTCAACCGGGACAGGGACTGGAAACACCATATATTTT.

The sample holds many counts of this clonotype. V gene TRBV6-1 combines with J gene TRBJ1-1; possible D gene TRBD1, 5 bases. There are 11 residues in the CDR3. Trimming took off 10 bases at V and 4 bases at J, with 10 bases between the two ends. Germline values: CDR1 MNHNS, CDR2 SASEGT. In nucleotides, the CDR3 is TGTGCCACCGACGGGGGCACTGAAGCTTTCTTT. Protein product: CATDGGTEAFF.

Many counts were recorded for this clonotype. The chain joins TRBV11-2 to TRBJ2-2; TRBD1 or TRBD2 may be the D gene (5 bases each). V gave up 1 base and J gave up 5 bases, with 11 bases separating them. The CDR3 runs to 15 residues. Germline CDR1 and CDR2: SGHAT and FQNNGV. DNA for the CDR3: TGTGCCAGCAGCTTAGGACGGGGCGGAACCGGGGAGCTGTTTTTT. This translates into CASSLGRGGTGELFF.

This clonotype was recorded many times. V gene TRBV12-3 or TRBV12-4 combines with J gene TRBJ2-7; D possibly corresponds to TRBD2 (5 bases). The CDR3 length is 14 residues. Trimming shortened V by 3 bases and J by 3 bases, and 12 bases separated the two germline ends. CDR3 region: CASSFGLLHYEQYF. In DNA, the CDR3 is TGTGCCAGCAGTTTTGGACTCCTACACTACGAGCAGTACTTC.

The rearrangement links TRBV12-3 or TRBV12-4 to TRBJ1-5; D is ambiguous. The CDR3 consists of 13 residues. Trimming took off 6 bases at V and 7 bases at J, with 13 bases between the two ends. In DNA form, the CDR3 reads TGTGCCAGCAGCCAGATGGGTAACCAGCCCCAGCATTTT. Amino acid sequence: CASSQMGNQPQHF.

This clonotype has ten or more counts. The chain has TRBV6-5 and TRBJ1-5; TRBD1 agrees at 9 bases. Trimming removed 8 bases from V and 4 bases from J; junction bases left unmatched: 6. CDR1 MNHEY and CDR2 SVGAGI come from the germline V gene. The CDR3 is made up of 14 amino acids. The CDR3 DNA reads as TGTGCCAGCCTTTCGACAGGGGGAAATCAGCCCCAGCATTTT. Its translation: CASLSTGGNQPQHF.

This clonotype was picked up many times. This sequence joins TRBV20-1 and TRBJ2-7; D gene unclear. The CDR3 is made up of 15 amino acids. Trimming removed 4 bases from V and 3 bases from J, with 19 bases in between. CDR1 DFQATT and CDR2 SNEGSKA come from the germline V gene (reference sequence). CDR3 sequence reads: CSAKEEQTKGYEQYF. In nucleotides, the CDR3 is TGCAGTGCTAAAGAGGAGCAGACCAAAGGCTACGAGCAGTACTTC.

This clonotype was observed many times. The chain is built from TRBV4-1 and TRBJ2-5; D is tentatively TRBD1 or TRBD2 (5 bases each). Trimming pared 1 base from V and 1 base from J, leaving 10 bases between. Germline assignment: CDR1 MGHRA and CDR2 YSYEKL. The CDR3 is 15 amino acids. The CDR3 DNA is TGCGCCAGCAGCCAAGGGTCGGGGACCCAAGAGACCCAGTACTTC. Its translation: CASSQGSGTQETQYF.

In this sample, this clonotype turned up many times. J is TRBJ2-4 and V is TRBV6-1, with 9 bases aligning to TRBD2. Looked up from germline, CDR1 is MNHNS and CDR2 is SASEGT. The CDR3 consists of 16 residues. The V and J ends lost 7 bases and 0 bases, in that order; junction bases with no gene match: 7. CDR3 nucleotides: TGTGCCAGCAATGCGGGGGGGTTACTAGCCAAAAACATTCAGTACTTC. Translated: CASNAGGLLAKNIQYF.

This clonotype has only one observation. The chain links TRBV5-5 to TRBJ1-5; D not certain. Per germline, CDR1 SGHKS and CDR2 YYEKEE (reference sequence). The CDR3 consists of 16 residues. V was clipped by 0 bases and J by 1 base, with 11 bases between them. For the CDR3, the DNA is TGTGCCAGCAGCTTGGTTCTGGGTGGAAGCAATCAGCCCCAGCATTTT. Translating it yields CASSLVLGGSNQPQHF.

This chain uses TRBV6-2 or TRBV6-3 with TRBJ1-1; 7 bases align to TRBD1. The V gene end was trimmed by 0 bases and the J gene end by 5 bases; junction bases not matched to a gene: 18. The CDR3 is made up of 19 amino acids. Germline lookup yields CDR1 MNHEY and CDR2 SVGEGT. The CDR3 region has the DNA TGTGCCAGCAGTTACTCGAGATGGGTCTCGACAGGGTTGTTAACTGAAGCTTTCTTT. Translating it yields CASSYSRWVSTGLLTEAFF.

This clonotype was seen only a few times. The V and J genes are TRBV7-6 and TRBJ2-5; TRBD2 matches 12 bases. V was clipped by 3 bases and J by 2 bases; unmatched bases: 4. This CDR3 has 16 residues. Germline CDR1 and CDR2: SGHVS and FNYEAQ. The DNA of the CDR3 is TGTGCCAGCAGCTTCCTAGCGGGGGGGCAACAAGAGACCCAGTACTTC. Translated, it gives CASSFLAGGQQETQYF.

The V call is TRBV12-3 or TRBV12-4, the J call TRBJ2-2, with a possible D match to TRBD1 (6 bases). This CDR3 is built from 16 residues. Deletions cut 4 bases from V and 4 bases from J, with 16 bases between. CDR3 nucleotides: TGTGCCAGCAGTTCCCCCAGGGGCAGGGCCACCGGGGAGCTGTTTTTT. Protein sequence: CASSSPRGRATGELFF.

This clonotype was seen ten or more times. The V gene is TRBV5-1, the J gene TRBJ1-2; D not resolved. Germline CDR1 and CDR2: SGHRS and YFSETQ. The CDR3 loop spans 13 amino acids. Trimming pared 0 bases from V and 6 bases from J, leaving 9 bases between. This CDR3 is CASSLVYGDGYTF. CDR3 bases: TGCGCCAGCAGCTTGGTATATGGGGATGGCTACACCTTC.

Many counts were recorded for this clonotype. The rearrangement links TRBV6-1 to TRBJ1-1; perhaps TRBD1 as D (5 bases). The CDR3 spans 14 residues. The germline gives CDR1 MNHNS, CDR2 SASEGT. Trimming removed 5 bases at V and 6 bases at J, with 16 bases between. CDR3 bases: TGTGCCAGCAGTCTCCGGGGGGGACGGTCTGAAGCTTTCTTT. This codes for CASSLRGGRSEAFF.

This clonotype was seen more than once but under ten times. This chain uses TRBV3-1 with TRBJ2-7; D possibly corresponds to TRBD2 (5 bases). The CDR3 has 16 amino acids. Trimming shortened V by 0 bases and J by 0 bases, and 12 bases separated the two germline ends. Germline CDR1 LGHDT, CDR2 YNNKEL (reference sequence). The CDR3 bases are TGTGCCAGCAGCCAAGAGGGAGCAGCGAGCTCCTACGAGCAGTACTTC. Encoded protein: CASSQEGAASSYEQYF.